Listed below are T cell receptor beta chains from one sample, sequenced in a study of blood T cell repertoires in COVID-19. The table came from immunoSEQ multiplex PCR; TCRdb's copy has only in-frame clones and leaves some out. The table shows fewer than 150,000 clones, with about 75% occurring only once. Sample: peripheral blood. These receptors all stem from a man older than 75 with acute or convalescent COVID-19. The CDR3 runs from the conserved cysteine through the conserved F or W. The order of the fields is J gene, V gene, D gene, clone size, CDR3 DNA, CDR3 protein. D genes are given only for firm matches. Not all rows give a size; the values are once, few, many and, for expanded clones, a class.

J: TRBJ1-1; V: TRBV5-4; D: TRBD1; size: NA; DNA: TGTGCCAGCAGCTTTGGACAGGGGAGCACTGAAGCTTTCTTT; CDR3: CASSFGQGSTEAFF
J: TRBJ1-3; V: TRBV19; D: NA; size: NA; DNA: TGTGCCAGTAGGTGGGGAGGAGGAAACACCATATATTTT; CDR3: CASRWGGGNTIYF
J: TRBJ2-7; V: TRBV7-2; D: TRBD2; size: NA; DNA: TGTGCCAGCAGCTTCTCTAGCGGGGGTTCCTACGAGCAGTACTTC; CDR3: CASSFSSGGSYEQYF
J: TRBJ1-5; V: TRBV6-5; D: NA; size: NA; DNA: TGTGCCACGTTACAGACCTATAGCAATCAGCCCCAGCATTTT; CDR3: CATLQTYSNQPQHF
J: TRBJ2-5; V: TRBV27; D: TRBD1; size: NA; DNA: TGTGCCAGCAGTACCTCACAGGGGCCCGGGGAGACCCAGTACTTC; CDR3: CASSTSQGPGETQYF
J: TRBJ1-4; V: TRBV28; D: NA; size: NA; DNA: TGTGCCAGCAGTTCACCTACAGGGTATCGTAATGAAAAACTGTTTTTT; CDR3: CASSSPTGYRNEKLFF
J: TRBJ1-2; V: TRBV6-1; D: TRBD1; size: NA; DNA: TGTGCCAGCAGTGAGGGATTGACAGGGATCTATGGCTACACCTTC; CDR3: CASSEGLTGIYGYTF
J: TRBJ2-2; V: TRBV10-3; D: TRBD1; size: NA; DNA: TGTGCCATCAGTGAGCCAGGGGGAAGGAACGGGGAGCTGTTTTTT; CDR3: CAISEPGGRNGELFF
J: TRBJ1-5; V: TRBV6-6; D: NA; size: NA; DNA: TGTGCCAGCAGTTGGACCTCTGGGGGGAGCAATCAGCCCCAGCATTTT; CDR3: CASSWTSGGSNQPQHF
J: TRBJ1-2; V: TRBV18; D: NA; size: NA; DNA: TGTGCCAGCTCACCACCGGCACAGGGAGTAAACTATGGCTACACCTTC; CDR3: CASSPPAQGVNYGYTF
J: TRBJ2-5; V: TRBV15; D: TRBD1; size: NA; DNA: TGTGCCACCAGCATTGGGACAGGCCGAGGGGAGACCCAGTACTTC; CDR3: CATSIGTGRGETQYF
J: TRBJ2-2; V: TRBV27; D: TRBD2; size: NA; DNA: TGTGCCAGCAGTATTCTAGCGGGGGGGCCCAACACCGGGGAGCTGTTTTTT; CDR3: CASSILAGGPNTGELFF
J: TRBJ1-2; V: TRBV6-6; D: NA; size: few; DNA: TGTGCCAGCAGTTACTCGGACATTATAGGTGGCTACACCTTC; CDR3: CASSYSDIIGGYTF
J: TRBJ2-6; V: TRBV7-9; D: NA; size: NA; DNA: TGTGCCAGCAGCTCGGGTTTAGGGGACTCTGGGGCCAACGTCCTGACTTTC; CDR3: CASSSGLGDSGANVLTF
J: TRBJ1-5; V: TRBV19; D: NA; size: NA; DNA: TGTGCCAGTAGTAGTGACAGGTATAGCAATCAGCCCCAGCATTTT; CDR3: CASSSDRYSNQPQHF
J: TRBJ2-7; V: TRBV9; D: TRBD2; size: NA; DNA: TGTGCCAGCAGCGTCACTAGCGGGGGGAGCTACGAGCAGTACTTC; CDR3: CASSVTSGGSYEQYF
J: TRBJ2-3; V: TRBV5-4; D: NA; size: NA; DNA: TGTGCCAGCAGTCCCCGGGGAATCACAGATACGCAGTATTTT; CDR3: CASSPRGITDTQYF
J: TRBJ2-5; V: TRBV7-2; D: NA; size: few; DNA: TGTGCCAGCAGCTTAGTGCTGGGGCAGACCCAGTACTTC; CDR3: CASSLVLGQTQYF
J: TRBJ2-3; V: TRBV2; D: NA; size: few; DNA: TGTGCCTCGACTGTGCTTGGCACAGATACGCAGTATTTT; CDR3: CASTVLGTDTQYF
J: TRBJ2-7; V: TRBV24-1; D: TRBD2; size: NA; DNA: TGTGCCACCAAAGGACTAGCGGGGGTGGGTTGCGAGCAGTACTTC; CDR3: CATKGLAGVGCEQYF
J: TRBJ1-2; V: TRBV19; D: NA; size: once; DNA: TGTGCCAGCAGGACAGCCATAAACCCGAACTATGGCTACACCTTC; CDR3: CASRTAINPNYGYTF
J: TRBJ2-5; V: TRBV11-1; D: TRBD2; size: NA; DNA: TGTGCCAGCGCGGGGAGGGAGGAGACCCAGTACTTC; CDR3: CASAGREETQYF
J: TRBJ1-1; V: TRBV15; D: NA; size: few; DNA: TGTGCCACCAGCAGAGAAGGGGTGAACACTGAAGCTTTCTTT; CDR3: CATSREGVNTEAFF
J: TRBJ2-4; V: TRBV18; D: TRBD1; size: NA; DNA: TGTGCCAGCTCACCGACAGGGAACGCAGCCAAAAACATTCAGTACTTC; CDR3: CASSPTGNAAKNIQYF
J: TRBJ2-7; V: TRBV4-1; D: TRBD1; size: NA; DNA: TGCGCCAGCAGCCTCCTCACGGGACAGAAAGGCGAGCAGTACTTC; CDR3: CASSLLTGQKGEQYF
J: TRBJ1-6; V: TRBV4-1; D: NA; size: NA; DNA: TGCGCCAGCAGCCAAGAGAGCGCCTCGGGGGTTTCACCCCTCCACTTT; CDR3: CASSQESASGVSPLHF
J: TRBJ1-5; V: TRBV18; D: TRBD1; size: many; DNA: TGTGCCAGCGCAACAGGGGAGAATCAGCCCCAGCATTTT; CDR3: CASATGENQPQHF
J: TRBJ1-2; V: TRBV18; D: TRBD1; size: NA; DNA: TGTGCCAGCTCACCCGTGACAGGGGGGGTAGGCTACACCTTC; CDR3: CASSPVTGGVGYTF
J: TRBJ1-6; V: TRBV27; D: TRBD1; size: NA; DNA: TGTGCCAGCAGTCCAAGACAGGGGGGTTCACCCCTCCACTTT; CDR3: CASSPRQGGSPLHF
J: TRBJ2-1; V: TRBV15; D: NA; size: NA; DNA: TGTGCCACCAGCAGAGATAAATACAATGAGCAGTTCTTC; CDR3: CATSRDKYNEQFF
J: TRBJ1-2; V: TRBV27; D: TRBD1; size: NA; DNA: TGTGCCAGCAGTTTCCTGCGGGACAGGGGCGTAACTAACTATGGCTACACCTTC; CDR3: CASSFLRDRGVTNYGYTF
J: TRBJ1-1; V: TRBV18; D: NA; size: NA; DNA: TGTGCCAGCTCAGGTCAGGGTGGCACTGAAGCTTTCTTT; CDR3: CASSGQGGTEAFF
J: TRBJ1-5; V: TRBV19; D: NA; size: NA; DNA: TGTGCCAGTAGTCTCTTGGGGGGTCAGCCCCAGCATTTT; CDR3: CASSLLGGQPQHF
J: TRBJ2-2; V: TRBV3-1/TRBV3-2; D: TRBD1; size: NA; DNA: TGTGCCAGCAGGGACAGGGGAGTGAGAACCGGGGAGCTGTTTTTT; CDR3: CASRDRGVRTGELFF
J: TRBJ1-1; V: TRBV6-1; D: NA; size: NA; DNA: TGTGCCAGCAGTGACAAAGGGGAAAGGCCGAACACTGAAGCTTTCTTT; CDR3: CASSDKGERPNTEAFF
J: TRBJ2-3; V: TRBV6-2/TRBV6-3; D: TRBD2; size: NA; DNA: TGTGCCAGCAGCCTGACTAGCGGGGGCCCAGATACGCAGTATTTT; CDR3: CASSLTSGGPDTQYF
J: TRBJ2-3; V: TRBV7-2; D: TRBD1; size: once; DNA: TGTGCCAGCCGCGGCTACGGGACAGGGAGAGCAGATACGCAGTATTTT; CDR3: CASRGYGTGRADTQYF
J: TRBJ2-2; V: TRBV7-2; D: NA; size: NA; DNA: TGTGCCAGCAGCTTAGGGGCAGCAACGAACACCGGGGAGCTGTTTTTT; CDR3: CASSLGAATNTGELFF
J: TRBJ2-7; V: TRBV7-9; D: TRBD1; size: medium-sized; DNA: TGTGCCAGCAGCTTAGCCGGGACAGGGTCTTACGAGCAGTACTTC; CDR3: CASSLAGTGSYEQYF
J: TRBJ2-1; V: TRBV7-8; D: TRBD2; size: few; DNA: TGTGCCAGCAGCTTGGGACTAGCGGGGGGGCGGCGAATTAATGAGCAGTTCTTC; CDR3: CASSLGLAGGRRINEQFF
J: TRBJ2-5; V: TRBV5-1; D: TRBD2; size: NA; DNA: TGCGCCAGCAGCAAGAATACAATCAGGGGATCTTTGGCGGGGGGGAAAGAACAAGAGACCCAGTACTTC; CDR3: CASSKNTIRGSLAGGKEQETQYF
J: TRBJ2-2; V: TRBV5-1; D: NA; size: once; DNA: TGCGCCAGCACCGGATCAGCGGGTACCGGGGAGCTGTTTTTT; CDR3: CASTGSAGTGELFF
J: TRBJ1-2; V: TRBV6-5; D: TRBD1; size: once; DNA: TGTGCCAGCAGTTCGCCGGGACAGGGGCTCTATGGCTACACCTTC; CDR3: CASSSPGQGLYGYTF
J: TRBJ1-6; V: TRBV3-1/TRBV3-2; D: NA; size: NA; DNA: TGTGCCAGCAGCCAAGACTTTTTGAATTCACCCCTCCACTTT; CDR3: CASSQDFLNSPLHF
J: TRBJ1-6; V: TRBV4-2; D: NA; size: NA; DNA: TGTGCCAGCAGCCGGATGTACAGGGATAATTCACCCCTCCACTTT; CDR3: CASSRMYRDNSPLHF
J: TRBJ1-1; V: TRBV3-1/TRBV3-2; D: NA; size: NA; DNA: TGTGCCAGCAGCCAAGCCGGTGGCGGCACTGAAGCTTTCTTT; CDR3: CASSQAGGGTEAFF
J: TRBJ1-2; V: TRBV5-1; D: TRBD1; size: NA; DNA: TGCGCCAGCAGCTCCACGACAGGGATCTATGGCTACACCTTC; CDR3: CASSSTTGIYGYTF
J: TRBJ1-2; V: TRBV6-5; D: NA; size: NA; DNA: TGTGCCACCGCCGGAGGTTATGGCTACACCTTC; CDR3: CATAGGYGYTF
J: TRBJ1-1; V: TRBV5-4; D: NA; size: once; DNA: TGTGCCAGCAGCGTAGACAGGAACACTGAAGCTTTCTTT; CDR3: CASSVDRNTEAFF
J: TRBJ2-1; V: TRBV3-1/TRBV3-2; D: NA; size: NA; DNA: TGTGCCAGCAGTAAACACTCAGGGGAGTCCTACAATGAGCAGTTCTTC; CDR3: CASSKHSGESYNEQFF
J: TRBJ2-1; V: TRBV12-5; D: NA; size: NA; DNA: TGTGCTAGTGGTTTGGGACACAGTAGCAATGAGCAGTTCTTC; CDR3: CASGLGHSSNEQFF
J: TRBJ2-2; V: TRBV5-1; D: TRBD1; size: NA; DNA: TGCGCCAGCAGCTTGGCCGGGACAGGGTCGGGCGGGGAGCTGTTTTTT; CDR3: CASSLAGTGSGGELFF
J: TRBJ1-1; V: TRBV2; D: NA; size: NA; DNA: TGTGCCAGCAGTGAAGACAACCGTAACACTGAAGCTTTCTTT; CDR3: CASSEDNRNTEAFF
J: TRBJ2-7; V: TRBV7-2; D: TRBD2; size: NA; DNA: TGTGCCAGCAGCCCCCGGACTAGCGGGGGGAGAACCTACGAGCAGTACTTC; CDR3: CASSPRTSGGRTYEQYF